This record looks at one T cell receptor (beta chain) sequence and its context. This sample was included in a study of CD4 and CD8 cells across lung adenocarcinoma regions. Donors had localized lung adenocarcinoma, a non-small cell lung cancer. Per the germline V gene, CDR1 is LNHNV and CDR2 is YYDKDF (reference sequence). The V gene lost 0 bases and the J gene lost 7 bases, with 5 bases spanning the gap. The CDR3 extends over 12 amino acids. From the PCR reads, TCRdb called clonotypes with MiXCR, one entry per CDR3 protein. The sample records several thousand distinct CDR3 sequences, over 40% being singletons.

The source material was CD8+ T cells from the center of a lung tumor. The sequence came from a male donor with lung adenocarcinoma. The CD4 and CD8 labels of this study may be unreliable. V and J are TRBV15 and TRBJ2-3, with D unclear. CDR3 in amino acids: CATSRDGYTQYF. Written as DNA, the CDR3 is TGTGCCACCAGCAGAGATGGATATACGCAGTATTTT.